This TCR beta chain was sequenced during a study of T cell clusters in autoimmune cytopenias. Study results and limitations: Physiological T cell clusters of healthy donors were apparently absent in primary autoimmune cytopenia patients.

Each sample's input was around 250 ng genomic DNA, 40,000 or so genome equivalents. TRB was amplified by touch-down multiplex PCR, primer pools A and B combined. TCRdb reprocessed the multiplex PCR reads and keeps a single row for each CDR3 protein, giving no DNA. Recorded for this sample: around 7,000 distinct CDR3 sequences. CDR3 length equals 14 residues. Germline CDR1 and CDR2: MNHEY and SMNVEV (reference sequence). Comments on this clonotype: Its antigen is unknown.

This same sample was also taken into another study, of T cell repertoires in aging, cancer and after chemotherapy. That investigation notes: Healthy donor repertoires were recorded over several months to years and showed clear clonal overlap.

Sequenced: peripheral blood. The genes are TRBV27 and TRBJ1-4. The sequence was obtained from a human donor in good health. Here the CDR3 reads CASRLGGVGEKLFF. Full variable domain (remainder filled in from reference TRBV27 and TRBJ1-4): EAQVTQNPRYLITVTGKKLTVTCSQNMNHEYMSWYRQDPGLGLRQIYYSMNVEVTDKGDVPEGYKVSRKEKRNFPLILESPSPNQTSLYFCASRLGGVGEKLFFGSGTQLSVL.